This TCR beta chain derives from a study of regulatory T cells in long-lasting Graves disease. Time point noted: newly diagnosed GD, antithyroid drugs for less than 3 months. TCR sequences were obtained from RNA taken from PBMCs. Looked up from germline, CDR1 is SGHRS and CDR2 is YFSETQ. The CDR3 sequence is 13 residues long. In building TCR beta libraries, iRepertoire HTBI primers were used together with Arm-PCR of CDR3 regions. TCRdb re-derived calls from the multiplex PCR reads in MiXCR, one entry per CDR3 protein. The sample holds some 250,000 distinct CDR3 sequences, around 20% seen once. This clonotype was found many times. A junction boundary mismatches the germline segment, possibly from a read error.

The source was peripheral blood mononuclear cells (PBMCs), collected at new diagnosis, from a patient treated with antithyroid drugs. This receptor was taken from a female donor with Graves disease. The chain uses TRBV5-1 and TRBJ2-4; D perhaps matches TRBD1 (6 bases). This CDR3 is CASSLPGVNIQYF. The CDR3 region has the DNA TGTGCCAGCAGCTTGCCAGGGGTAAACATTCAGTACTTC. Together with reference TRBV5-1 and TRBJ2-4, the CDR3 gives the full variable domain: KAGVTQTPRYLIKTRGQQVTLSCSPISGHRSVSWYQQTPGQGLQFLFEYFSETQRNKGNFPGRFSGRQFSNSRSEMNVSTLELGDSALYLCASSLPGVNIQYFGAGTRLSVL.